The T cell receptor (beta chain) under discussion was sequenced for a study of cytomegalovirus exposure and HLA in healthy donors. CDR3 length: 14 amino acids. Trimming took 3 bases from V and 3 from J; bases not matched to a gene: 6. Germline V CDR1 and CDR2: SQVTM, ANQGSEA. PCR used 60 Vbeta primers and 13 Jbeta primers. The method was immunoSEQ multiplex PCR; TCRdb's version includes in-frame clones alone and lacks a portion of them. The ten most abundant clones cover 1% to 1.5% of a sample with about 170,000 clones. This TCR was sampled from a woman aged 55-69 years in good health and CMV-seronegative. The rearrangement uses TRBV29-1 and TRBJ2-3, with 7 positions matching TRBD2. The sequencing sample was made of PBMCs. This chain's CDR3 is CSVDPGLRTDTQYF. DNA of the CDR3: TGCAGCGTTGACCCGGGACTACGAACAGATACGCAGTATTTT.